The sequence of this TCR beta chain was determined in a study of cytomegalovirus exposure and HLA in healthy donors. Study-wide results and limits: Associated with cytomegalovirus, according to the listing, were around 160 TCR beta chains.

As concerns this clone: What it binds is not known.

A multiplex PCR was run with 60 Vbeta primers and 13 Jbeta primers. The data were produced by immunoSEQ multiplex PCR, yet TCRdb's version contains in-frame clones alone and is incomplete. The repertoire holds 95,000 to 150,000 clones, 70% to 80% seen once, with about 2.6% in the top ten. The sequence derives from a woman aged 40-49 years in good health and CMV-seropositive. What was sequenced was PBMCs.

CDR3 region: CASSLDQSHNEQFF. The DNA for the CDR3 is TGCGCCAGCAGCTTGGACCAGTCTCACAATGAGCAGTTCTTC. V is TRBV5-1 and J is TRBJ2-1; no clear D. The V gene's germline CDR1 is SGHRS and CDR2 YFSETQ. The length of the CDR3 is 14 residues. Between the trimmed V and J ends, which lost 0 bases and 5 bases, there was a span of 9 bases.